This TCR beta chain derives from a study of CD8+CD57+ T cells in acquired aplastic anemia. Whole-study context: Sorted CD4+ and CD8+ cells yielded DNA averaging approximately 3 ug. CD4+ cell libraries from healthy donors averaged around 11 million reads. General study findings and limits: About 27 CD8+ CDR3 sequences were shared between patients and controls.

As for this clonotype: Its antigen is not identified.

Genomic DNA was employed as the template in profiling TCR beta VDJ and CDR3. TCRdb recomputed calls from the reads with MiXCR, one row per CDR3 protein. Of about 180,000 distinct CDR3 sequences listed, approximately 49% were seen once; the top ten hold about 2.9%. The germline V gene has CDR1 GTSNPN and CDR2 SVGIG (reference sequence). The CDR3 consists of 13 residues. Trimming removed 1 base at V and 4 bases at J, with 10 bases between. The rearrangement links TRBV30 to TRBJ1-2, with a weak D call TRBD1 (6 bases). The receptor was derived from a human donor in good health. The sample taken for sequencing was sorted CD4+, CD8+, or CD8+CD57+ T cells (not recorded which) from PBMCs. The CDR3 DNA follows: TGTGCCTGGAGTGCAGGGGCAGGCTATGGCTACACCTTC. It codes for CAWSAGAGYGYTF. Full variable domain (outside the CDR3, taken from reference TRBV30 and TRBJ1-2): SQTIHQWPATLVQPVGSPLSLECTVEGTSNPNLYWYRQAAGRGLQLLFYSVGIGQISSEVPQNLSASRPQDRQFILSSKKLLLSDSGFYLCAWSAGAGYGYTFGSGTRLTVV.